These 8 T cell receptor beta chains share one sample of origin, sequenced in a study of T cell responses to AZD1222 COVID-19 vaccine. Only in-frame clones appear in the TCRdb table, and some are missing; sequencing was by immunoSEQ multiplex PCR. Of about 170,000 clones listed, around 90% are singletons. The sequenced sample was peripheral blood, obtained 28 days after the second dose of the MenACWY control vaccine. All receptors come from an adult who received the MenACWY meningococcal vaccine as a control.

The V call is TRBV15, the J call TRBJ1-6; D not certain. This CDR3 contains 16 residues. From germline, CDR1 is LNHNV and CDR2 YYDKDF (reference sequence). V was cut by 4 bases and J by 7 bases, with 17 bases left in between. The CDR3 region has the DNA TGTGCCACCAGCACCCCTCTAGGGTCCGTCAATTCACCCCTCCACTTT. Amino acid sequence: CATSTPLGSVNSPLHF.

The J gene is TRBJ2-2, the V gene TRBV7-3, with D possibly matching TRBD1 (6 bases). Trimming stripped 5 bases from V and 2 bases from J, with 15 bases between. Per the germline V gene, CDR1 is SGHTA and CDR2 is FQGTGA. The CDR3 runs 16 residues. Here the CDR3 DNA reads TGTGCCAGCAGCCCCTATTCGACAGGAAACACCGGGGAGCTGTTTTTT. Its protein is CASSPYSTGNTGELFF. Looking up the rest from reference TRBV7-3 and TRBJ2-2 gives the full variable domain: GAGVSQTPSNKVTEKGKYVELRCDPISGHTALYWYRQSLGQGPEFLIYFQGTGAADDSGLPNDRFFAVRPEGSVSTLKIQRTERGDSAVYLCASSPYSTGNTGELFFGEGSRLTVL.

The chain combines TRBV27 with TRBJ2-5, with 14 bases lining up with TRBD2. Trimming cost V 11 bases and J 4 bases; bases outside gene matches: 15. The CDR3 spans 17 residues. Germline V gene lookup returns CDR1 MNHEY and CDR2 SMNVEV (reference sequence). Here the CDR3 reads CACSETGGTSGRETQYF. The CDR3 DNA is TGTGCCTGCTCCGAGACAGGGGGGACTAGCGGGAGAGAGACCCAGTACTTC.

The chain has TRBV11-2 and TRBJ2-1; 8 bases are a match to TRBD1. The CDR3 covers 16 residues. Germline assignment: CDR1 SGHAT and CDR2 FQNNGV. The ends lost 0 bases at V and 3 bases at J; junction bases unmatched: 4. Written as DNA, the CDR3 is TGTGCCAGCAGCTTAGAAAGGACAGGGAACTACAATGAGCAGTTCTTC. This encodes CASSLERTGNYNEQFF. Full variable domain (outside the CDR3, taken from reference TRBV11-2 and TRBJ2-1): EAGVAQSPRYKIIEKRQSVAFWCNPISGHATLYWYQQILGQGPKLLIQFQNNGVVDDSQLPKDRFSAERLKGVDSTLKIQPAKLEDSAVYLCASSLERTGNYNEQFFGPGTRLTVL.

The chain couples TRBV7-2 to TRBJ1-1; maybe TRBD1 (5 bases). Germline V CDR1 and CDR2: SGHTA, FQGNSA. Trimming stripped 6 bases from V and 4 bases from J, with 18 bases between. The CDR3 spans 15 residues. CDR3 amino acids: CASRQWGTGLTEAFF. CDR3 coding DNA: TGTGCCAGCAGACAGTGGGGTACGGGACTCACTGAAGCTTTCTTT.

This chain joins TRBV11-2 and TRBJ2-7; 8 nucleotides line up with TRBD2. This CDR3 contains 14 residues. Trimming took 5 bases from V and 2 from J; bases not matched to a gene: 5. Per the germline V gene, CDR1 is SGHAT and CDR2 is FQNNGV. CDR3 region: CASSRLASTYEQYF. The CDR3 DNA is TGTGCCAGCAGCCGACTAGCGTCAACCTACGAGCAGTACTTC.

V and J are TRBV18 and TRBJ2-7; 9 bases line up with TRBD2. V lost 3 bases and J lost 1; bases outside the gene matches: 7. The CDR3 totals 16 residues. CDR1 and CDR2 (germline): KGHSH, LQKENI. CDR3 nucleotides: TGTGCCAGCTCACCCCCCACTAGCGGGTATTCCTACGAGCAGTACTTC. Encoded protein: CASSPPTSGYSYEQYF.

The V and J genes are TRBV27 and TRBJ2-7, with 10 bases that match TRBD2. The CDR3 spans 14 residues. Germline lookup yields CDR1 MNHEY and CDR2 SMNVEV (reference sequence). The V gene end was trimmed by 4 bases and the J gene end by 3 bases; junction bases not matched to a gene: 3. CDR3: CASSSASGSYEQYF. The CDR3 DNA is TGTGCCAGCAGTTCGGCTAGCGGGAGCTACGAGCAGTACTTC.